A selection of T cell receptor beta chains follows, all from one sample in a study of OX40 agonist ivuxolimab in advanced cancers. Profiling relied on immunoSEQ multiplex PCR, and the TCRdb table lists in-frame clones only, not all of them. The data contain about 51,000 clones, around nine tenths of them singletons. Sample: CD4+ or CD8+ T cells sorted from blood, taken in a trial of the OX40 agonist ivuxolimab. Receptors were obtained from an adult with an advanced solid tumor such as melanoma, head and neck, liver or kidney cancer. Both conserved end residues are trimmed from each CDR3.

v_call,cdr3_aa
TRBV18,ASSRIETQY
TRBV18,ASSQYTSGSMELF
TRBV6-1,ASSGLAWGWGGETQY
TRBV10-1,ASSELESPGEQY
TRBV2,ASSLGQGNRRNTEAF
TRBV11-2,ASSLEQRGYT
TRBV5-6,ASSEGLNRGGDGYT
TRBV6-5,ASSFLPTGREAF
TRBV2,ASSPTGTTDTQY
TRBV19,ASRHNKGTEAF
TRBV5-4,ASSFSRVGQPQH
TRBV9,ASSEGGSSYNEQF
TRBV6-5,ASSYSGPQSGQPQH
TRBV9,ASSPVTDTQY
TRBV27,ASSSVGGGELF